A selection of T cell receptor beta chains follows, all from one sample in a study of blood T cell repertoires in COVID-19. The table came from immunoSEQ multiplex PCR; TCRdb's copy has only in-frame clones and leaves some out. The sample includes 250,000 to 300,000 clones, roughly 80% of them seen just once. The sample consisted of PBMCs or T cells enriched from blood (not recorded which). The origin of the receptors is a man aged 40-50 years who had been exposed to COVID-19. CDR3s include the opening cysteine and the closing phenylalanine or tryptophan. A D gene is named only where the DNA matches it firmly. Expanded clones are given a class, and other clones once, few, many or no size at all.

clone_size: -
v_call: TRBV10-3
d_call: -
j_call: TRBJ1-2
cdr3_aa: CAIGKTDYGYTF
cdr3_nt: TGTGCCATCGGAAAGACAGATTATGGCTACACCTTC

clone_size: -
v_call: TRBV7-9
d_call: -
j_call: TRBJ1-1
cdr3_aa: CASSLVSGFTEAFF
cdr3_nt: TGTGCCAGCAGCTTAGTCTCCGGGTTTACTGAAGCTTTCTTT

clone_size: -
v_call: TRBV7-8
d_call: TRBD1
j_call: TRBJ1-5
cdr3_aa: CASSFMGQDGQPQHF
cdr3_nt: TGTGCCAGCAGCTTTATGGGACAGGATGGTCAGCCCCAGCATTTT

clone_size: -
v_call: TRBV7-8
d_call: TRBD1
j_call: TRBJ1-1
cdr3_aa: CASSLSHGQGGTEAFF
cdr3_nt: TGTGCCAGCAGCCTATCACACGGACAGGGCGGCACTGAAGCTTTCTTT

clone_size: -
v_call: TRBV24-1
d_call: TRBD1
j_call: TRBJ1-2
cdr3_aa: CATSGDRVISYGYTF
cdr3_nt: TGTGCCACCAGCGGGGACAGGGTAATCAGCTATGGCTACACCTTC

clone_size: -
v_call: TRBV25-1
d_call: -
j_call: TRBJ1-5
cdr3_aa: CASSESGGPQHF
cdr3_nt: TGTGCCAGCAGTGAATCCGGTGGGCCCCAGCATTTT

clone_size: -
v_call: TRBV24-1
d_call: -
j_call: TRBJ1-2
cdr3_aa: CATRQGDDYGYTF
cdr3_nt: TGTGCCACCAGACAGGGTGACGACTATGGCTACACCTTC

clone_size: -
v_call: TRBV30
d_call: -
j_call: TRBJ2-1
cdr3_aa: CAWSHGYEQFF
cdr3_nt: TGTGCCTGGAGTCACGGGTATGAGCAGTTCTTC

clone_size: -
v_call: TRBV3-1/TRBV3-2
d_call: TRBD2
j_call: TRBJ2-2
cdr3_aa: CASSHRSGFRAGAITGELFF
cdr3_nt: TGTGCCAGCAGCCACCGCTCCGGGTTTAGAGCGGGAGCGATCACCGGGGAGCTGTTTTTT

clone_size: -
v_call: TRBV2
d_call: TRBD1
j_call: TRBJ2-2
cdr3_aa: CASSENGQGRSVGELFF
cdr3_nt: TGTGCCAGCAGTGAAAACGGACAGGGGCGATCGGTCGGGGAGCTGTTTTTT

clone_size: -
v_call: TRBV18
d_call: -
j_call: TRBJ1-1
cdr3_aa: CASSGKVGISEAFF
cdr3_nt: TGTGCCAGCTCCGGGAAAGTGGGCATCTCTGAAGCTTTCTTT

clone_size: -
v_call: TRBV6-6
d_call: -
j_call: TRBJ2-7
cdr3_aa: CASSYRDSLYEQYF
cdr3_nt: TGTGCCAGCAGTTACCGGGATTCCCTTTACGAGCAGTACTTC

clone_size: -
v_call: TRBV27
d_call: -
j_call: TRBJ1-1
cdr3_aa: CASSLRGARNTEAFF
cdr3_nt: TGTGCCAGCAGTTTACGGGGGGCCAGGAACACTGAAGCTTTCTTT

clone_size: -
v_call: TRBV7-2
d_call: TRBD2
j_call: TRBJ2-7
cdr3_aa: CASSSSSGRAGEQYF
cdr3_nt: TGTGCCAGCAGCTCCTCTAGCGGGAGGGCCGGGGAGCAGTACTTC

clone_size: -
v_call: TRBV19
d_call: -
j_call: TRBJ2-1
cdr3_aa: CASSIPSEGAAKQFF
cdr3_nt: TGTGCCAGTAGTATTCCTTCGGAGGGCGCTGCCAAACAGTTCTTC

clone_size: -
v_call: TRBV4-1
d_call: -
j_call: TRBJ1-4
cdr3_aa: CASSSQGRVEKLFF
cdr3_nt: TGCGCCAGCAGTTCGCAGGGGAGGGTTGAAAAACTGTTTTTT

clone_size: -
v_call: TRBV30
d_call: TRBD1
j_call: TRBJ1-3
cdr3_aa: CAWSRPGQAAGPGNTIYF
cdr3_nt: TGTGCCTGGAGTAGGCCGGGACAGGCGGCGGGACCTGGAAACACCATATATTTT

clone_size: -
v_call: TRBV12-5
d_call: -
j_call: TRBJ2-1
cdr3_aa: CASGLSRDSRATEQFF
cdr3_nt: TGTGCTAGTGGTTTGTCTCGGGACTCCCGAGCCACTGAGCAGTTCTTC

clone_size: -
v_call: TRBV7-6
d_call: -
j_call: TRBJ2-5
cdr3_aa: CASRLQSRGIGETQYF
cdr3_nt: TGTGCCAGCAGGCTACAAAGCCGGGGAATAGGAGAGACCCAGTACTTC

clone_size: -
v_call: TRBV11-3
d_call: -
j_call: TRBJ2-5
cdr3_aa: CASSLGSGDGTQYF
cdr3_nt: TGTGCCAGCAGCTTAGGATCCGGGGATGGGACCCAGTACTTC

clone_size: once
v_call: TRBV27
d_call: -
j_call: TRBJ2-1
cdr3_aa: CASTSNTESELFF
cdr3_nt: TGTGCCAGCACCTCGAACACAGAGTCTGAGCTGTTCTTC

clone_size: -
v_call: TRBV4-2
d_call: -
j_call: TRBJ1-3
cdr3_aa: CASNPRNSGNTIYF
cdr3_nt: TGTGCCAGCAACCCCAGAAACTCTGGAAACACCATATATTTT

clone_size: -
v_call: TRBV7-9
d_call: -
j_call: TRBJ2-5
cdr3_aa: CASSLAEISQETQYF
cdr3_nt: TGTGCCAGCAGCTTAGCGGAGATATCCCAAGAGACCCAGTACTTC

clone_size: -
v_call: TRBV7-6
d_call: -
j_call: TRBJ2-5
cdr3_aa: CASSSGVGSRGQETQYF
cdr3_nt: TGTGCCAGCAGCTCAGGAGTGGGTTCCAGGGGACAAGAGACCCAGTACTTC

clone_size: -
v_call: TRBV9
d_call: -
j_call: TRBJ1-1
cdr3_aa: CASSLRVSTEAFF
cdr3_nt: TGTGCCAGCAGCCTCAGGGTTAGCACTGAAGCTTTCTTT

clone_size: -
v_call: TRBV6-5
d_call: -
j_call: TRBJ2-5
cdr3_aa: CASVDFRVPQTQYF
cdr3_nt: TGTGCCAGCGTCGACTTCAGGGTGCCACAGACCCAGTACTTC

clone_size: -
v_call: TRBV19
d_call: -
j_call: TRBJ2-3
cdr3_aa: CASSRQDFADTQYF
cdr3_nt: TGTGCCAGTAGTAGGCAGGATTTCGCAGATACGCAGTATTTT

clone_size: -
v_call: TRBV27
d_call: -
j_call: TRBJ2-1
cdr3_aa: CASVPGGARANEQFF
cdr3_nt: TGTGCCAGCGTCCCCGGCGGGGCGAGGGCCAATGAGCAGTTCTTC

clone_size: -
v_call: TRBV19
d_call: -
j_call: TRBJ2-1
cdr3_aa: CASSIDLLGGVEQFF
cdr3_nt: TGTGCCAGTAGTATAGATCTCCTTGGAGGGGTTGAGCAGTTCTTC

clone_size: -
v_call: TRBV11-3
d_call: TRBD2
j_call: TRBJ2-1
cdr3_aa: CASSYGSGTYNEQFF
cdr3_nt: TGTGCCAGCAGCTACGGTAGCGGGACCTACAATGAGCAGTTCTTC

clone_size: -
v_call: TRBV27
d_call: -
j_call: TRBJ1-4
cdr3_aa: CASSGTKGSKLFF
cdr3_nt: TGTGCCAGCAGTGGGACAAAGGGGTCGAAACTGTTTTTT

clone_size: -
v_call: TRBV14
d_call: -
j_call: TRBJ2-3
cdr3_aa: CASSQARGDTQYF
cdr3_nt: TGTGCCAGCAGCCAGGCCCGGGGGGATACGCAGTATTTT

clone_size: -
v_call: TRBV27
d_call: -
j_call: TRBJ2-7
cdr3_aa: CASSFTGDISDEQYF
cdr3_nt: TGTGCCAGCAGTTTTACGGGGGATATAAGCGACGAGCAGTACTTC

clone_size: -
v_call: TRBV4-2
d_call: -
j_call: TRBJ2-7
cdr3_aa: CASSQEVVRRGVSYEQYF
cdr3_nt: TGTGCCAGCAGCCAAGAAGTCGTCCGCAGGGGAGTATCCTACGAGCAGTACTTC

clone_size: -
v_call: TRBV9
d_call: -
j_call: TRBJ2-7
cdr3_aa: CASSRQIDYEQYF
cdr3_nt: TGTGCCAGCAGCAGACAGATTGACTACGAGCAGTACTTC

clone_size: -
v_call: TRBV30
d_call: -
j_call: TRBJ2-1
cdr3_aa: CAWSPKGAFEQFF
cdr3_nt: TGTGCCTGGAGTCCGAAGGGAGCTTTCGAGCAGTTCTTC

clone_size: -
v_call: TRBV18
d_call: -
j_call: TRBJ1-1
cdr3_aa: CASSPLANSGTEAFF
cdr3_nt: TGTGCCAGCTCTCCGCTCGCGAATTCGGGCACTGAAGCTTTCTTT

clone_size: -
v_call: TRBV6-5
d_call: TRBD2
j_call: TRBJ2-7
cdr3_aa: CASSRGREGYEQYF
cdr3_nt: TGTGCCAGCAGCCGCGGCAGGGAGGGCTACGAGCAGTACTTC

clone_size: -
v_call: TRBV27
d_call: TRBD1
j_call: TRBJ2-2
cdr3_aa: CASSGRDRALFGTGELFF
cdr3_nt: TGTGCCAGCAGTGGCCGGGACAGGGCTCTTTTTGGCACCGGGGAGCTGTTTTTT

clone_size: -
v_call: TRBV27
d_call: -
j_call: TRBJ2-2
cdr3_aa: CASSLGGQGLSPNTGELFF
cdr3_nt: TGTGCCAGCAGTTTAGGTGGTCAGGGTTTGAGTCCGAACACCGGGGAGCTGTTTTTT

clone_size: -
v_call: TRBV3-1/TRBV3-2
d_call: -
j_call: TRBJ1-5
cdr3_aa: CASSQSRDQPQHF
cdr3_nt: TGTGCCAGCAGCCAGTCGAGGGATCAGCCCCAGCATTTT

clone_size: -
v_call: TRBV5-1
d_call: TRBD2
j_call: TRBJ2-2
cdr3_aa: CASTTFPGLAAGELFF
cdr3_nt: TGCGCCAGCACTACTTTCCCGGGACTAGCGGCCGGGGAGCTGTTTTTT

clone_size: -
v_call: TRBV3-1/TRBV3-2
d_call: TRBD1
j_call: TRBJ2-7
cdr3_aa: CASSQGQGPYEQYF
cdr3_nt: TGTGCCAGCAGCCAAGGACAGGGCCCCTACGAGCAGTACTTC

clone_size: -
v_call: TRBV19
d_call: TRBD2
j_call: TRBJ2-2
cdr3_aa: CASSATSGTGRLFF
cdr3_nt: TGTGCCAGTAGCGCAACTAGCGGGACGGGGCGGCTGTTTTTT

clone_size: -
v_call: TRBV7-2
d_call: -
j_call: TRBJ1-1
cdr3_aa: CASSLGGTLNTEAFF
cdr3_nt: TGTGCCAGCAGCTTAGGGGGGACACTGAACACTGAAGCTTTCTTT

clone_size: -
v_call: TRBV30
d_call: TRBD1
j_call: TRBJ2-7
cdr3_aa: CAWNLDRGFHEQYF
cdr3_nt: TGTGCCTGGAATTTGGACAGGGGCTTCCACGAGCAGTACTTC

clone_size: -
v_call: TRBV9
d_call: -
j_call: TRBJ1-2
cdr3_aa: CASSGPYGYTF
cdr3_nt: TGTGCCAGCAGCGGTCCGTATGGCTACACCTTC

clone_size: -
v_call: TRBV10-1
d_call: TRBD1
j_call: TRBJ1-1
cdr3_aa: CASSENTGATEAFF
cdr3_nt: TGCGCCAGCAGTGAAAACACAGGGGCCACTGAAGCTTTCTTT